The clone carrying this T cell receptor (beta chain) showed up just a few times. This sample is drawn from a study of blood T cells in healthy people across ages. Germline CDR1 is MGHRA and CDR2 is YSYEKL. V shed 0 bases and J shed 4 bases, with 9 bases lying between them. The CDR3 totals 14 residues. Through a sample-barcoded 5' primer and a J-beta primer mix, a second PCR was run for about 6 to 11 cycles. Every single cDNA molecule received a tag from a template-switch adaptor with 12 random nucleotides. TCRdb itself ran the 5' RACE reads through MiXCR, one entry per CDR3 protein. This table holds approximately 780,000 distinct CDR3 sequences, roughly 24% found once. The data also belong to a second study, concerning T cells of mothers and their children. That study reports: Every mother produced more than 9.5 million TCR beta CDR3 reads, whereas every child provided about 3 million.

The gene calls are TRBV4-1 and TRBJ2-5; D remains unclear. Sequencing was carried out using blood. The sequence was obtained from a boy aged 10-17 years in good health. The CDR3 spells CASSQDGQRETQYF. CDR3 nucleotides: TGCGCCAGCAGCCAAGACGGGCAGAGAGAGACCCAGTACTTC.